This T cell receptor beta chain originates from a study of T cell repertoires in cytomegalovirus infection. Across the study: Recently identified HLA-C-restricted CMV epitopes were among the peptides used. Indicated by public TCR beta signatures were CMV infection and matching HLA type.

MiXCR was run by TCRdb on the reads, yielding one entry per CDR3 protein. The sample has some 270,000 distinct CDR3 sequences; roughly a fifth are singletons. Only a few counts were recorded for this clonotype. What it binds is not known. Study-level findings and limits: People with CMV and the relevant HLA were identified by cumulative public TCR beta family frequency. The response measured ex vivo was dominated by TCR beta clonotypes (HLA-C-restricted and CMV-specific).

Germline assignment: CDR1 GTSNPN and CDR2 SVGIG (reference sequence). This CDR3 is 15 amino acids long. Trimming cost V 5 bases and J 0 bases, with 11 bases left between them. The material was cultured PBMCs, obtained from culture after CMV antigen stimulation. The gene calls are TRBV30 and TRBJ2-6; D not certain. This TCR was recovered from a human donor in good health (CMV status not recorded). Some clones in this sample may be carry-over from other donors' samples. The CDR3 spells CAWYGVISGANVLTF. The CDR3, as DNA: TGTGCCTGGTATGGCGTAATCTCTGGGGCCAACGTCCTGACTTTC. Using reference TRBV30 and TRBJ2-6 for the parts outside the CDR3, the full variable domain is SQTIHQWPATLVQPVGSPLSLECTVEGTSNPNLYWYRQAAGRGLQLLFYSVGIGQISSEVPQNLSASRPQDRQFILSSKKLLLSDSGFYLCAWYGVISGANVLTFGAGSRLTVL.